The source of this T cell receptor beta chain is a study of shared clonotypes between healthy human individuals. The CDR3 length is 14 residues. Germline lookup yields CDR1 SGHRS and CDR2 YFSETQ. The trim removed 4 bases at V and 3 bases at J, leaving 7 bases unmatched. The table came from immunoSEQ multiplex PCR; TCRdb's copy has only in-frame clones and leaves some out. This sample has about 380,000 clones, with just over 95% found just once. The chain is built from TRBV5-1 and TRBJ2-7; TRBD1 aligns across 7 bases. This receptor was identified in a young man in good health. Material: memory CD8+ T cells sorted from blood. The subset denotes: CD45RO+ cells pooled with CCR7-negative TemRA cells. The CDR3: CASSLGQPNYEQYF. CDR3 DNA: TGCGCCAGCAGCCTGGGACAGCCGAACTACGAGCAGTACTTC.